The 21 T cell receptor beta chains in this list originate from one sample, sequenced in a study of blood T cell repertoires in COVID-19. TCRdb's table, derived via immunoSEQ multiplex PCR, lists solely in-frame clones and lacks some. There are some 180,000 clones in the sample; around 87% occur only once, and 2% to 3% lies in the top ten. The sequenced sample was peripheral blood. The receptors here all came from an elderly woman with COVID-19, enrolled during active disease.

J is TRBJ2-4 and V is TRBV6-5; D is undetermined. This CDR3 region has 11 residues. The V gene's germline CDR1 is MNHEY and CDR2 SVGAGI. V was pared by 8 bases and J by 7 bases, with 9 bases between. In nucleotides, the CDR3 is TGTGCCAGCGAGATCGGGAACATTCAGTACTTC. As protein: CASEIGNIQYF.

CDR3 nucleotides: TGTGCCAGCACCGTGGCAGGGCCAAGTGGCTACACCTTC. Encoded protein: CASTVAGPSGYTF. The J gene is TRBJ1-2, the V gene TRBV28; D possibly corresponds to TRBD1 (5 bases). V shed 7 bases and J shed 7 bases, with 16 bases lying between them. CDR1 MDHEN and CDR2 SYDVKM come from the germline V gene. This CDR3 region has 13 residues.

J is TRBJ2-6 and V is TRBV5-4; D perhaps matches TRBD2 (6 bases). V lost 0 bases to trimming and J lost 2 bases, with 6 bases between them. Germline V CDR1 and CDR2: SGHNT, YYREEE (reference sequence). This CDR3 has 15 amino acids. CDR3 protein: CASSLGGAGANVLTF. CDR3 in DNA: TGTGCCAGCAGCTTGGGGGGGGCTGGGGCCAACGTCCTGACTTTC.

The V gene is TRBV28, the J gene TRBJ2-5; D is undetermined. V was shortened by 4 bases and J by 1 base, with 4 bases between the two germline ends. The CDR3 is 12 amino acids. Germline values: CDR1 MDHEN, CDR2 SYDVKM. The CDR3, as DNA: TGTGCCAGCAGTTCGGTCCAAGAGACCCAGTACTTC. It specifies CASSSVQETQYF.

This chain uses TRBV3-1 (or the pseudogene TRBV3-2) with TRBJ1-3; D call uncertain. The germline gives CDR1 LGHDT, CDR2 YNNKEL (reference sequence). The V and J ends lost 1 base and 2 bases respectively, with 9 bases between them. This CDR3 contains 15 residues. Here the CDR3 reads CASSQARTAGNTIYF. CDR3 bases: TGTGCCAGCAGCCAAGCCAGGACTGCTGGAAACACCATATATTTT.

V and J are TRBV28 and TRBJ1-5; 7 bases match TRBD1. The CDR3 spans 14 residues. Trimming took 5 bases from V and 4 from J; bases not matched to a gene: 5. Germline V gene data show CDR1 as MDHEN and CDR2 as SYDVKM. The CDR3 loop reads CASSGDSLNQPQHF. As DNA, the CDR3 is TGTGCCAGCAGTGGGGACAGTCTTAATCAGCCCCAGCATTTT.

This clone was seen a single time. The chain joins TRBV7-2 to TRBJ1-5; D is possibly TRBD1 (5 bases). CDR1 and CDR2 from the germline V gene are SGHTA and FQGNSA. Trimming took 5 bases from V and 6 from J, leaving 14 bases between them. The CDR3 contains 14 residues. DNA for the CDR3: TGTGCCAGCAGCCCGAGCCGGGGGGGTCAGCCCCAGCATTTT. This gives the protein CASSPSRGGQPQHF. Full variable domain (outside the CDR3, taken from reference TRBV7-2 and TRBJ1-5): GAGVSQSPSNKVTEKGKDVELRCDPISGHTALYWYRQSLGQGLEFLIYFQGNSAPDKSGLPSDRFSAERTGGSVSTLTIQRTQQEDSAVYLCASSPSRGGQPQHFGDGTRLSIL.

The chain combines TRBV12-3 or TRBV12-4 with TRBJ1-2; 7 positions match TRBD1. V trimming: 3 bases; J trimming: 5 bases; junction bases outside the gene matches: 3. CDR3 length: 13 amino acids. The CDR3 reads CASSFGTAYGYTF. Written as DNA, the CDR3 is TGTGCCAGCAGTTTCGGGACAGCTTATGGCTACACCTTC.

The chain couples TRBV7-8 to TRBJ2-3, with 7 bases matching TRBD2. Germline CDR1 SGHVS, CDR2 FQNEAQ. This CDR3 is built from 17 residues. The V gene end was trimmed by 4 bases and the J gene end by 0 bases; junction bases not matched to a gene: 10. DNA of the CDR3: TGTGCCAGCAGCTCCAGCCTAGCGGAGGGGAGCACAGATACGCAGTATTTT. It encodes CASSSSLAEGSTDTQYF.

The chain combines TRBV2 with TRBJ1-2, with 7 bases aligning to TRBD1. CDR3 length equals 16 residues. V lost 0 bases to trimming and J lost 8 bases; unmatched junction nucleotides: 12. Germline-derived CDR1 and CDR2 are SNHLY and FYNNEI. CDR3 amino acids: CASSEALRLQGKGYTF. The CDR3 bases are TGTGCCAGCAGTGAAGCGCTTAGATTACAGGGGAAGGGCTACACCTTC.

This clone was found a few times. The chain links TRBV29-1 to TRBJ1-2; D is perhaps TRBD1 (6 bases). V was trimmed by 3 bases and J by 7 bases, leaving 12 bases between them. The CDR3 is 12 residues long. Germline V lookup: CDR1 SQVTM, CDR2 ANQGSEA. CDR3 nucleotide sequence: TGCAGCGTTGATCAGGGGTTAGGTGGCTACACCTTC. Its protein is CSVDQGLGGYTF.

The chain combines TRBV7-3 with TRBJ2-2, with 8 bases lining up with TRBD1. This CDR3 is built from 16 residues. Unmatched junction bases numbered 5, after V lost 1 base and J lost 4 bases. Germline V gives CDR1 SGHTA, CDR2 FQGTGA. The CDR3 nucleotides read TGTGCCAGCAGCTTAAGGGGCGGGACAGGCACCGGGGAGCTGTTTTTT. Encoded protein: CASSLRGGTGTGELFF.

The J gene is TRBJ2-5, the V gene TRBV5-1; possibly TRBD2 for D (6 bases). From germline, CDR1 is SGHRS and CDR2 YFSETQ. V lost 10 bases to trimming and J lost 1 base, with 20 bases between them. The CDR3 totals 15 residues. CDR3 sequence reads: CASRAGGGGQETQYF. CDR3 sequence (DNA): TGCGCCTCGCGGGCCGGGGGTGGCGGCCAAGAGACCCAGTACTTC.

The chain has TRBV9 and TRBJ2-3, with TRBD2 identical over 8 bases. Germline values: CDR1 SGDLS, CDR2 YYNGEE. The CDR3 length is 17 residues. The V gene end was trimmed by 1 base and the J gene end by 3 bases; junction bases not matched to a gene: 10. Here the CDR3 reads CASSVTPPREGTDTQYF. DNA of the CDR3: TGTGCCAGCAGCGTAACGCCCCCCCGGGAGGGGACAGATACGCAGTATTTT.

V is TRBV15 and J is TRBJ2-1; 10 positions agree with TRBD2. From germline, CDR1 is LNHNV and CDR2 YYDKDF (reference sequence). The CDR3 has 15 amino acids. Trimming removed 1 base from V and 10 bases from J; junction bases left unmatched: 7. CDR3 residues: CATSRVQREGEEQFF. The CDR3 DNA is TGTGCCACCAGCAGAGTCCAGCGGGAGGGTGAAGAGCAGTTCTTC.

The chain has TRBV11-2 and TRBJ1-3; the match to TRBD1 covers 8 bases. Trimming cost V 3 bases and J 4 bases; bases outside gene matches: 2. The CDR3 is 14 residues long. The germline V gene encodes CDR1 SGHAT and CDR2 FQNNGV. CDR3 nucleotides: TGTGCCAGCAGCTTTGGACAGGGAGGAAACACCATATATTTT. Translated: CASSFGQGGNTIYF.

This chain links TRBV28 with TRBJ1-1, with a tentative D call TRBD1 (5 bases). Germline loops: CDR1 MDHEN, CDR2 SYDVKM. CDR3 length equals 13 residues. V was cut by 5 bases and J by 3 bases, with 10 bases left in between. The CDR3 region has the DNA TGTGCCAGCAGTCCCGACAGTTACACTGAAGCTTTCTTT. This gives the protein CASSPDSYTEAFF.

The V call is TRBV28, the J call TRBJ1-4; D unresolved. Germline V gives CDR1 MDHEN, CDR2 SYDVKM. Between the trimmed V and J ends, which lost 3 bases and 7 bases, there was a span of 12 bases. There are 14 residues in the CDR3. In nucleotides, the CDR3 is TGTGCCAGCAGTTTGATCCTAGGCAGTGAAAAACTGTTTTTT. This gives the protein CASSLILGSEKLFF.

The rearrangement joins TRBV28 to TRBJ1-2, with a tentative D call TRBD1 (5 bases). V gave up 9 bases and J gave up 0 bases, with 8 bases separating them. The germline V gene encodes CDR1 MDHEN and CDR2 SYDVKM. The CDR3 spans 12 residues. CDR3 loop: CASGGANYGYTF. The CDR3 region has the DNA TGTGCCAGTGGGGGGGCTAACTATGGCTACACCTTC.

Only a few counts were recorded for this clone. The J gene is TRBJ2-7, the V gene TRBV5-4; TRBD2 aligns across 8 bases. Trimming removed 4 bases from V and 5 bases from J; junction bases left unmatched: 14. The CDR3 sequence is 16 residues long. From germline, CDR1 is SGHNT and CDR2 YYREEE (reference sequence). CDR3 DNA: TGTGCCAGCAGCCTAGACTATAACCCGGGACTAGACGAGCAGTACTTC. Protein sequence: CASSLDYNPGLDEQYF. The full variable domain, its missing parts supplied by reference TRBV5-4 and TRBJ2-7, is ETGVTQSPTHLIKTRGQQVTLRCSSQSGHNTVSWYQQALGQGPQFIFQYYREEENGRGNFPPRFSGLQFPNYSSELNVNALELDDSALYLCASSLDYNPGLDEQYFGPGTRLTVT.

J is TRBJ2-7 and V is TRBV6-1, with 9 bases fitting TRBD1. V was pared by 6 bases and J by 0 bases, with 12 bases of the junction left unmatched. This CDR3 has 17 residues. CDR1 is MNHNS and CDR2 is SASEGT in the germline V gene. The CDR3 coding sequence is TGTGCCAGCAGGGAACAGGGGGCCGCGCGGAGCTCCTACGAGCAGTACTTC. Translated: CASREQGAARSSYEQYF.